The rows below give T cell receptor beta chains drawn from one sample of a study of early T cells in non-severe SARS-CoV-2 infection. MiXCR, applied by TCRdb to the 5' RACE reads, yields one record per CDR3 protein. The sample contains 35,000 to 45,000 distinct CDR3 sequences, over 9% of which appear only once. Sequences were obtained from whole blood. The source is an adult who was a healthcare worker with PCR-confirmed SARS-CoV-2 infection or an uninfected control (not recorded which). Each CDR3 is given with its conserved first and last residue. The D gene is left open where the match is weak. Clone size is shown for a subset of rows, as once, few, many or a class of expanded clone.

v_gene	j_gene	d_gene	abundance	CDR3nt	CDR3aa
TRBV20-1	TRBJ1-6	-	-	TGCAGTGCCCCTCCCCAAGGGAGGACCAACGGACCCCTCCACTTT	CSAPPQGRTNGPLHF
TRBV10-1	TRBJ1-1	-	-	TGCGCCAGCAGTGATATTCTGGGGAGCACTGAAGCTTTCTTT	CASSDILGSTEAFF
TRBV24-1	TRBJ2-5	-	-	TGTGCCACCAGTGAGTCTAGGGGGTTCCAAGAGACCCAGTACTTC	CATSESRGFQETQYF
TRBV7-9	TRBJ1-5	-	-	TGTGCCAGCAGCATTTACCGTGGGCCCCAGCATTTT	CASSIYRGPQHF
TRBV18	TRBJ2-1	-	medium-sized	TGTGCCAGCTCACCACGGCGGGCAGGGCCCTACAATGAGCAGTTCTTC	CASSPRRAGPYNEQFF
TRBV4-2	TRBJ2-3	-	many	TGTGCCAGCAGCCCGGGACTCGCCGAGACAGATACGCAGTATTTT	CASSPGLAETDTQYF
TRBV9	TRBJ2-7	TRBD2	many	TGTGCCAGCAGCGTAGCGCCACTAGCGGGAGGCTACGAGCAGTACTTC	CASSVAPLAGGYEQYF
TRBV6-1	TRBJ1-5	TRBD1	many	TGTGCCAGCAGTGGCCGACAGGGCTCAACGAATCAGCCCCAGCATTTT	CASSGRQGSTNQPQHF
TRBV12-3/TRBV12-4	TRBJ2-7	-	few	TGTGCCAGCAGTATCTCCTCGGCTCCTGGGGGAGAGCAGTACTTC	CASSISSAPGGEQYF
TRBV6-1	TRBJ2-7	-	many	TGTGCCAGCAGTGACCCCCGGGGAGCTGAGAGCTCCTACGAGCAGTACTTC	CASSDPRGAESSYEQYF
TRBV29-1	TRBJ2-3	-	few	TGCAGCGCTGGGGCCCTAATTACAGATACGCAGTATTTT	CSAGALITDTQYF
TRBV5-5	TRBJ2-7	-	few	TGTGCCAGCAGCTTTTTATCAAGCGAGCAGTACTTC	CASSFLSSEQYF
TRBV7-6	TRBJ2-7	-	-	TGTGCCAGCAGCACCGATCACGGGGGCGAGCAGTACTTC	CASSTDHGGEQYF
TRBV30	TRBJ2-3	-	-	TGTGCCTGGATTGAACGGGGGTACACAGATACGCAGTATTTT	CAWIERGYTDTQYF
TRBV9	TRBJ1-2	-	many	TGTGCCAGCAGCGCGGGACTGAGTAACTATGGCTACACCTTC	CASSAGLSNYGYTF
TRBV2	TRBJ2-1	-	few	TGTGCCAGGGGGGATGGAAATGAGCAGTTCTTC	CARGDGNEQFF
TRBV6-2/TRBV6-3	TRBJ2-1	-	many	TGTGCCAGCAGTTACGCGGTAACCAATGAGCAGTTCTTC	CASSYAVTNEQFF
TRBV6-9	TRBJ1-1	-	many	TGTGCCAGCGGTCGAGCAGCTGAAGCTTTCTTT	CASGRAAEAFF
TRBV29-1	TRBJ2-7	TRBD2	few	TGCAGCGTTGACGGGCAGGGAGGGTACGAGCAGTACTTC	CSVDGQGGYEQYF
TRBV7-9	TRBJ2-4	TRBD2	few	TGTGCCAGCAGCTTAAGTACGGGGGGCATTCAGTACTTC	CASSLSTGGIQYF
TRBV30	TRBJ2-2	-	once	TGTGCCTGGAGGGAGGGGAGGTTCCGCACCGGGGAGCTGTTTTTT	CAWREGRFRTGELFF
TRBV28	TRBJ2-7	TRBD2	many	TGTGCCAGCAGTGCCACCGGGACTAGCTACGAGCAGTACTTC	CASSATGTSYEQYF
TRBV12-3/TRBV12-4	TRBJ1-2	-	-	TGTGCCAGCAGCCCTTCGCAGGGGAGCTATGGCTACACCTTC	CASSPSQGSYGYTF
TRBV2	TRBJ1-3	-	-	TGTGCCAGCGGAGGATTTGACCCCGGAAACACCATATATTTT	CASGGFDPGNTIYF
TRBV20-1	TRBJ2-5	-	-	TGCAGTGCTAGAGGCTCCCGGGGGTCGGAAGAGACCCAGTACTTC	CSARGSRGSEETQYF
TRBV20-1	TRBJ2-1	-	many	TGCAGTACCCAGATCCTGGTCAATGAGCAGTTCTTC	CSTQILVNEQFF
TRBV6-5	TRBJ2-3	TRBD2	many	TGTGCCAGCAGTTACTCGGGACTAGTGGGGACAGATACGCAGTATTTT	CASSYSGLVGTDTQYF
TRBV20-1	TRBJ2-7	TRBD2	many	TGCAGTGCCGTTGAACTAGCGGGAGGTTCCTACGAGCAGTACTTC	CSAVELAGGSYEQYF
TRBV6-2/TRBV6-3	TRBJ1-1	-	-	TGTGCCAGCAGACGCCTACAGGGTTTGGCTTTCTTT	CASRRLQGLAFF
TRBV19	TRBJ2-2	TRBD1	-	TGTGCCAGTAGAAGACAGGGCAGGGGCACCGGGGAGCTGTTTTTT	CASRRQGRGTGELFF
TRBV29-1	TRBJ1-2	TRBD1	-	TGCAGCGTCCACTCCGGGACAGGGGCCTATGGCTACACCTTC	CSVHSGTGAYGYTF
TRBV6-1	TRBJ2-5	TRBD1	-	TGTGCCAGCAGTTTGAGTCGGGACAGCTTAAGGGGGGAGACCCAGTACTTC	CASSLSRDSLRGETQYF